The 13 T cell receptor beta chains below all came from one sample that was sequenced in a study of type 1 regulatory T cells. General study findings and limits: Tr1 cells had a more restricted TCR repertoire than non-Tr1 cells.

No antigen has been assigned to these receptors. TCRdb recomputed calls from the reads with MiXCR, one row per CDR3 protein. The sample yields under 75,000 distinct CDR3 sequences, under 25% seen once. Sequenced material: cultured type 1 regulatory T (Tr1) cells, either the whole culture or a sorted fraction (not recorded which). The source is a human donor in good health.

A few counts support this clonotype. The rearrangement uses TRBV5-4 and TRBJ2-7; TRBD2 aligns across 11 bases. Trimming took 0 bases from V and 9 from J; bases not matched to a gene: 5. The CDR3 is 14 amino acids. Germline V lookup: CDR1 SGHNT, CDR2 YYREEE (reference sequence). The CDR3: CASSLAGTSGLQYF. The CDR3 coding sequence is TGTGCCAGCAGCTTGGCCGGGACTAGCGGTTTGCAGTACTTC.

Ten or more counts support this clonotype. The rearrangement joins TRBV4-2 to TRBJ2-2, with D tentatively TRBD1 (6 bases). Germline lookup yields CDR1 LGHNA and CDR2 YNFKEQ. The length of the CDR3 is 16 residues. V was cut by 7 bases and J by 1 base, with 16 bases left in between. CDR3 in amino acids: CASTRLPGQNTGELFF. CDR3 sequence (DNA): TGTGCCAGCACCCGATTGCCGGGACAGAACACCGGGGAGCTGTTTTTT.

V usage is TRBV29-1 and J usage is TRBJ2-2; no reliable D call. CDR1 is SQVTM, CDR2 ANQGSEA, per germline. This CDR3 comprises 13 residues. Trimming removed 6 bases at V and 0 bases at J, with 8 bases between. CDR3 amino acids: CSVDITNTGELFF. The CDR3 nucleotides are TGCAGCGTGGATATAACGAACACCGGGGAGCTGTTTTTT.

In this sample, this clonotype is medium-sized (0.01 to 0.1%). This chain connects TRBV5-4 to TRBJ2-2, with TRBD2 matching 9 bases. V shed 0 bases, J shed 3 bases, and the junction held 0 bases outside the gene matches. Germline V gene sequence: CDR1 SGHNT, CDR2 YYREEE (reference sequence). This CDR3 region has 15 residues. The CDR3 sequence: CASSLGLADTGELFF. CDR3 coding DNA: TGTGCCAGCAGCTTGGGACTAGCGGACACCGGGGAGCTGTTTTTT.

This clonotype has only a few counts. The chain links TRBV6-2 or TRBV6-3 to TRBJ2-1; D is unresolved. Per the germline V gene, CDR1 is MNHEY and CDR2 is SVGEGT. V was shortened by 4 bases and J by 5 bases, with 6 bases between the two germline ends. This CDR3 is 12 amino acids long. The CDR3 DNA follows: TGTGCCAGCAGTTGGAATGACAATGAGCAGTTCTTC. This sequence encodes CASSWNDNEQFF.

This clonotype was seen a handful of times. The chain is built from TRBV28 and TRBJ2-6, with 7 bases lining up with TRBD1. Germline lookup yields CDR1 MDHEN and CDR2 SYDVKM. The CDR3 has 18 amino acids. The J segment lost 0 bases and the V segment lost 4 bases, leaving 9 bases of the junction unmatched. CDR3 protein: CASSSYGQADSGANVLTF. DNA for the CDR3: TGTGCCAGCAGTTCCTACGGACAGGCTGACTCTGGGGCCAACGTCCTGACTTTC. Combining the CDR3 with reference TRBV28 and TRBJ2-6 gives the whole variable domain DVKVTQSSRYLVKRTGEKVFLECVQDMDHENMFWYRQDPGLGLRLIYFSYDVKMKEKGDIPEGYSVSREKKERFSLILESASTNQTSMYLCASSSYGQADSGANVLTFGAGSRLTVL.

This clonotype was counted only a few times. The CDR3 loop reads CASSPGPNTEAFF. CDR3 in DNA: TGTGCCAGCTCACCGGGACCGAACACTGAAGCTTTCTTT. The V gene is TRBV18, the J gene TRBJ1-1; TRBD1 might be the D (5 bases). This CDR3 region has 13 residues. Deletions cut 3 bases from V and 1 base from J, with 6 bases between. Germline CDR1 and CDR2: KGHSH and LQKENI.

This clonotype was picked up a small number of times. The chain joins TRBV20-1 to TRBJ2-3, with 12 bases fitting TRBD2. CDR1 is DFQATT and CDR2 is SNEGSKA in the germline V gene (reference sequence). This CDR3 is 14 amino acids long. V shed 5 bases, J shed 0 bases, and the junction held 0 bases outside the gene matches. The CDR3 DNA reads as TGCAGTGCTGGGACTAGCGGGAGCACAGATACGCAGTATTTT. Translating gives CSAGTSGSTDTQYF.

The V gene is TRBV27, the J gene TRBJ1-4; D ambiguous. From germline, CDR1 is MNHEY and CDR2 SMNVEV (reference sequence). Deletions cut 6 bases from V and 7 bases from J, with 18 bases between. The CDR3 runs to 15 residues. Written as DNA, the CDR3 is TGTGCCAGCAGCCGACTAAGTCGGGTCCGTGAAAAACTGTTTTTT. Its protein product is CASSRLSRVREKLFF. Filled out from reference TRBV27 and TRBJ1-4, the complete variable domain reads EAQVTQNPRYLITVTGKKLTVTCSQNMNHEYMSWYRQDPGLGLRQIYYSMNVEVTDKGDVPEGYKVSRKEKRNFPLILESPSPNQTSLYFCASSRLSRVREKLFFGSGTQLSVL.

This clonotype is judged medium-sized. This sequence joins TRBV12-3 or TRBV12-4 and TRBJ2-1; tentatively, D is TRBD1 (5 bases). There are 13 residues in the CDR3. Trimming cost V 3 bases and J 7 bases, with 10 bases left between them. The CDR3 sequence is CASSFIAGNEQFF. CDR3 nucleotides: TGTGCCAGCAGTTTCATAGCAGGGAATGAGCAGTTCTTC.

This clonotype was seen only a few times. The chain carries TRBV12-3 or TRBV12-4 and TRBJ2-7, with 9 nucleotides matching TRBD1. V gave up 5 bases and J gave up 5 bases; unmatched junction bases: 13. The CDR3 spans 16 residues. Here the CDR3 reads CASSPLPGQGRNEQYF. As DNA, the CDR3 is TGTGCCAGCAGTCCCCTTCCGGGACAGGGACGGAACGAGCAGTACTTC.

V and J are TRBV30 and TRBJ2-4, with D perhaps TRBD1 (6 bases). V dropped 7 bases and J dropped 7 bases, with 20 bases sitting between them. The CDR3 length is 14 residues. CDR1 is GTSNPN, CDR2 SVGIG, per germline (reference sequence). The CDR3 region is CASLYTGSANIQYF. As DNA, the CDR3 is TGTGCCTCGCTGTACACAGGGTCAGCGAACATTCAGTACTTC.

The genes are TRBV24-1 and TRBJ2-3; 10 nucleotides agree with TRBD2. Germline V gives CDR1 KGHDR, CDR2 SFDVKD. The CDR3 totals 21 residues. Germline trimming cut 0 bases from V and 0 bases from J; bases unmatched to any gene: 14. CDR3 DNA: TGTGCCACCAGTGATTTGGCCCCCACTAGCGGGAAGCCCTCTAGCACAGATACGCAGTATTTT. Residues: CATSDLAPTSGKPSSTDTQYF.